This T cell receptor (beta chain) is from a study of blood T cell repertoires in COVID-19. The overall study: T cells, B-cell-depleted T cells, or PBMCs provided the cDNA or gDNA that served as material.

Sequenced by immunoSEQ multiplex PCR; TCRdb stores in-frame clones only, minus some. The repertoire consists of some 160,000 clones, with 83% occurring once and the leading ten covering roughly 1.9%. The CDR3 sequence is 12 residues long. Trimming stripped 5 bases from V and 9 bases from J, with 11 bases between. This receptor was identified in a woman over 75 with acute or convalescent COVID-19. J is TRBJ2-1 and V is TRBV12-3 or TRBV12-4; a weak D match, TRBD2 (6 bases). Sequenced sample: peripheral blood. The CDR3 DNA is TGTGCCAGCAGTATCCCCGGGGGTGAGCAGTTCTTC. It is translated as CASSIPGGEQFF.